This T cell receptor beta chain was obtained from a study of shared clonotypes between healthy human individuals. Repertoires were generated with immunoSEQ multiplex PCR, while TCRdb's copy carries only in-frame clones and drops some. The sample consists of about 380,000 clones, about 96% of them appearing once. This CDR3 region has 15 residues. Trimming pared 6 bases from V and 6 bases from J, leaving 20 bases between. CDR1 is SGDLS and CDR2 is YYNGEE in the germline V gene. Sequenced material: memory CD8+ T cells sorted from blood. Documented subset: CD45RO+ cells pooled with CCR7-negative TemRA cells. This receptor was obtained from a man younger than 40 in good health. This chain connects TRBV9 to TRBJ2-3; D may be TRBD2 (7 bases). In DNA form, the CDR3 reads TGTGCCAGCACCCTAGGGGGGGCCGCCGGGGATACGCAGTATTTT. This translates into CASTLGGAAGDTQYF.